This TCR beta chain was captured in a study of regulatory T cells in long-lasting Graves disease. The study's findings and limits: Favoring TRBV28, TRBJ1-2 and TRBJ2-5 was a feature seen in persistent disease. New patients shared roughly 1,000 public clonotypes, and persistent patients shared more, with about 2,700.

The time point: persistent/refractory GD, antithyroid drugs over 5 years with positive TRAb. Generation of the TCR library employed RNA extracted from PBMCs. Patients were enrolled at an endocrinology department in Xi'an, China. CDR1 and CDR2 from the germline V gene are SGDLS and YYNGEE. Trimming took 3 bases from V and 7 from J, leaving 11 bases between them. The CDR3 consists of 14 residues. Libraries of TCR beta came from iRepertoire HTBI primers plus Arm-PCR of CDR3 regions. Original handling: Samples jointly harbored about 63 TRBV and 14 TRBJ segments. MiXCR was run by TCRdb on the multiplex PCR reads, yielding one entry per CDR3 protein. TCRdb, rather than the study authors, made the V and J calls. The sample contains around 340,000 distinct CDR3 sequences, 15% to 20% of which appear only once. This clonotype has a handful of counts. Its antigen is not known.

Sequenced material: peripheral blood mononuclear cells (PBMCs), taken when the disease was refractory, from a patient treated with antithyroid drugs. The chain joins TRBV9 to TRBJ1-6; TRBD1 might be the D (5 bases). The source is a female donor with Graves disease. CDR3 in amino acids: CASSDPTVNSPLHF. CDR3 sequence (DNA): TGTGCCAGCAGCGATCCGACAGTGAATTCACCCCTCCACTTT.